A single T cell receptor (beta chain) is shown here with its context. Its cognate antigen has yet to be identified. The input lacks base qualities; no much larger clone sits a single base away. These data come from a study of TIL therapy for anti-PD-1-resistant metastatic lung cancer (dated by TCRdb to 2020 to 2022). At the level of the whole study: Tumors were harvested prior to any PD-1/PD-L1 blockade, after which nivolumab was administered to patients, and lymphodepletion, expanded TIL infusion and IL-2 were given to patients who progressed. Enrolled patients had a median age of around 49 years (range roughly 38-75) and a median tumor PD-L1 proportion score of under 7%. Most of the cohort had lung adenocarcinoma, including a handful of EGFR-mutant tumors and two ALK-rearranged tumors, and half of the patients were either current or former smokers. A median non-synonymous tumor mutation burden of around 1.4 mutations per megabase was determined across the cohort by whole-exome sequencing. T cell receptor beta sequencing of tumor and peripheral blood served to follow clonotypes across the tumor, the expanded TIL product, and serial blood samples. Overall study results and their limits: Generalizability was limited because the cohort was highly selected, with more treatment-naive, never-smoker and oncogene-addicted patients included than is typical. The baseline peripheral repertoire was partially replaced by infused TIL clonotypes, which then decayed over months, and persistence showed no apparent association with response. The study protocol defined all tumor marker inferences as exploratory.

TCR beta CDR3 regions were amplified from genomic DNA with the immunoSEQ v3 hsTCRB kit using bias-controlled multiplex PCR. TCR libraries were sequenced on an Illumina NextSeq 500 to 1.5 million to 2 million read pairs for survey level or about 5-6.5 million for deep level. The source study handled its data this way. Clonality was reported by immunoSEQ Analyzer software, which also assigned V, D and J genes and filtered out non-productive sequences. Repertoires of infused TIL and blood were compared using productive Simpson clonality and the Morisita overlap index of productive TRB rearrangements. The absolute count of a clonotype in blood was estimated by multiplying the lymphocyte count by the CD3+ fraction and by the productive frequency of the clone. The table was pulled from immuneACCESS by TCRdb, which kept in-frame rearrangements only. Such tables lose some clones; where checked, under half of the loss comes from unresolved V genes, and the rest has no known cause. V and J calls and clone size are copied from that table; D and trimming were computed from the DNA. For this sample the table gives tens of thousands of clones, of which roughly 66% were detected only once. Jointly, the top ten make up 6% to 7% of the sample.

What this sample's time point label stands for: pre-treatment sample, taken before nivolumab and TIL therapy. Between late 2017 and January 2020, a dual-center phase I trial enrolled adults who had stage 4 NSCLC. Samples were obtained from a single-arm, open-label phase I trial in which tumor-infiltrating lymphocyte therapy with nivolumab was evaluated in advanced non-small cell lung cancer. Blood mononuclear cells from EDTA tubes were isolated by Ficoll gradient, snap-frozen as pellets, and DNA was extracted with a Qiagen mini-prep kit. CDR1 and CDR2 (KGHSH, LQKENI) derive from the germline V gene. CDR3 length: 14 amino acids, cysteine to phenylalanine. The sequence is cut down to CDR3 DNA, 42 bases in frame from base 1. The V and J ends are trimmed by 1 base and 0 bases, leaving 6 bases between them.

The chain links TRBV18 with TRBJ2-5; the D gene remains uncertain. The clonotype originates from a person aged 30 to 80 with non-small cell lung cancer. This sample comprised blood, obtained at baseline. The CDR3 region has the sequence CASSPLRNQETQYF. The bases read TGTGCCAGCTCACCACTGCGGAACCAAGAGACCCAGTACTTC. Supplemented by the reference TRBV18 and TRBJ2-5 proteins around the CDR3, the complete variable domain is NAGVMQNPRHLVRRRGQEARLRCSPMKGHSHVYWYRQLPEEGLKFMVYLQKENIIDESGMPKERFSAEFPKEGPSILRIQQVVRGDSAAYFCASSPLRNQETQYFGPGTRLLVL.